These T cell receptor beta chains were read from a single sample in a study of T-cell reconstitution after alpha-beta-depleted transplantation in children. TCRdb re-analysed the PCR reads in MiXCR, keeping a single row per CDR3 protein. The sample shows under 250,000 distinct CDR3 sequences, approximately 24% of them seen only once. Specimen: PBMCs, mostly from graft donor cells, collected 360 days after TCRalphabeta/CD19-depleted stem cell transplant. The receptors derive from a female patient aged 2 to 10 who had a stem cell transplant for congenital amegakaryocytic thrombocytopenia, so the T cells may come from the graft donor. Both conserved end residues are part of each CDR3. A D gene is named only where the DNA matches it firmly. Expanded clones get a size class; other rows say once, few or many, or leave the size out.

-	-	TRBJ1-5	TRBV29-1	TGCAGCGTTGAAATACAGCCAAATCAGCCCCAGCATTTT	CSVEIQPNQPQHF
-	-	TRBJ2-7	TRBV12-3/TRBV12-4	TGTGCCAGCAGTCCTACGACCTCCGAGCAGTACTTC	CASSPTTSEQYF
TRBD2	-	TRBJ2-1	TRBV2	TGTGCCAGCAGTCTAGCGGGAGCGGGATCCTACAATGAGCAGTTCTTC	CASSLAGAGSYNEQFF
TRBD1	few	TRBJ1-1	TRBV2	TGTGCCAGCACGACGACAGGGGCGCCTGAAGCTTTCTTT	CASTTTGAPEAFF
-	few	TRBJ1-4	TRBV2	TGTGCCAGCAGAAACAGGGACCATAATGAAAAACTGTTTTTT	CASRNRDHNEKLFF
-	-	TRBJ2-1	TRBV7-2	TGTGCCATCGCGGGACTGGTGAATGAGCAGTTCTTC	CAIAGLVNEQFF
TRBD1	-	TRBJ1-1	TRBV12-5	TGTGCTAGTGGTTTGGAACAGGGGACTGAAGCTTTCTTT	CASGLEQGTEAFF
-	once	TRBJ1-1	TRBV20-1	TGCAGTTCAAAACCCCCGGGGGACACTGAAGCTTTCTTT	CSSKPPGDTEAFF
-	few	TRBJ1-6	TRBV4-3	TGCGCCAGCAGCCTACAGACCTCAAGCTCCTATAATTCACCCCTCCACTTT	CASSLQTSSSYNSPLHF
TRBD2	once	TRBJ2-5	TRBV20-1	TGCAGTGCTAGTCGACTAGCTCCGAGGAAAGAGACCCAGTACTTC	CSASRLAPRKETQYF
-	few	TRBJ1-1	TRBV20-1	TGCAGTGCTAGAGATGGCGGCAGGGGTAGGACTGAAGCTTTCTTT	CSARDGGRGRTEAFF
TRBD2	-	TRBJ2-1	TRBV9	TGTGCCAGCAGCGCACAGACTAGCGGGAGGGTTAATGAGCAGTTCTTC	CASSAQTSGRVNEQFF
TRBD1	-	TRBJ2-7	TRBV3-1	TGTGCCAGCAGCCAAGATGGGGGACAGCTACGTGAGCAGTACTTC	CASSQDGGQLREQYF
TRBD1	many	TRBJ2-7	TRBV29-1	TGCAGCGTCGTGGGGACAGGGACCCCTCCCTCCTACGAGCAGTACTTC	CSVVGTGTPPSYEQYF
-	-	TRBJ1-4	TRBV4-1	TGCGCCAGCAGCCAAAGCCCGCAGGGCGTGAGTGAAAAACTGTTTTTT	CASSQSPQGVSEKLFF
-	-	TRBJ1-5	TRBV12-3/TRBV12-4	TGTGCCAGCAGTTTTATGGACAGCGTTCATCAGCCCCAGCATTTT	CASSFMDSVHQPQHF
-	-	TRBJ2-1	TRBV20-1	TGCAGTGCTCTGGGGCCACCCAATGAGCAGTTCTTC	CSALGPPNEQFF
-	many	TRBJ1-2	TRBV11-2	TGTGCCAGCAGCTTAGATCTACGGGCGGGACGGAACTATGGCTACACCTTC	CASSLDLRAGRNYGYTF
-	many	TRBJ2-3	TRBV5-1	TGCGCCAGCAAGGGGGGACTACTCCCGGAGGGCATTTCGGCGCAGTATTTT	CASKGGLLPEGISAQYF
-	-	TRBJ2-7	TRBV12-3/TRBV12-4	TGTGCCAGCAGTTACGCCGGACCCCTCTACGAGCAGTACTTC	CASSYAGPLYEQYF
TRBD2	few	TRBJ2-5	TRBV7-9	TGTGCCAGCAGCGGGACTAGCGGCTACTCCGGGACCCAGTACTTC	CASSGTSGYSGTQYF
-	few	TRBJ1-1	TRBV12-3/TRBV12-4	TGTGCCAGCAGTTTTTTACCCCCCAGGGGAACTGAAGCTTTCTTT	CASSFLPPRGTEAFF
-	many	TRBJ1-1	TRBV12-3/TRBV12-4	TGTGCCAGCAGTTTACCAGGGTTTCGAGCTTTCTTT	CASSLPGFRAFF
-	few	TRBJ2-2	TRBV7-8	TGTGCCAGCAGCTTACAGGGCAGCACCGGGGAGCTGTTTTTT	CASSLQGSTGELFF